This entry describes one T cell receptor (beta chain). Its specificity is unknown. These data are taken from a study of chemoradiotherapy in HPV16-positive cancers. Study outcomes and limitations: The functional HPV-specific definition rests on just a couple of HPV16-positive patients. HPV-responsive T-cell expansion during chemoradiotherapy was linked to improved recurrence-free survival in HPV16-positive patients.

Libraries were prepared by immunoSEQ multiplex PCR; TCRdb keeps only in-frame clonotypes and omits some of them. Of about 5,000 clones listed, 85% to 95% are singletons. Repertoires were sampled repeatedly during chemoradiotherapy. This CDR3 spans 16 amino acids. V lost 0 bases and J lost 4; bases outside the gene matches: 6. Germline V gives CDR1 MGHRA, CDR2 YSYEKL. The chain recombines TRBV4-1 with TRBJ2-3; 8 bases are shared with TRBD2. This specimen was acquired from a patient who underwent chemoradiotherapy. The sequence was collected from a human donor with HPV-associated anogenital cancer. The CDR3 nucleotides are TGCGCCAGCAGCCAAGATTGGGGACTAGGGGCAGATACGCAGTATTTT. This translates into CASSQDWGLGADTQYF.